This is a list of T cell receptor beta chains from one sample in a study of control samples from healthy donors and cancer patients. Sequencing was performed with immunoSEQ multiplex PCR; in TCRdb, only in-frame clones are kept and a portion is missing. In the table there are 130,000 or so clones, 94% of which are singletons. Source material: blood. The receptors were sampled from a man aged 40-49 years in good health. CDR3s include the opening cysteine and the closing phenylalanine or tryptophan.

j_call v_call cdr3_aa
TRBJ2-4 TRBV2 CASSDYSLAKNIQYF
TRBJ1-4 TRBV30 CAWSSHDGGFSATNEKLFF
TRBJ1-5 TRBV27 CASSLGWGQEDQPQHF
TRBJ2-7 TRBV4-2 CASSQDNGDNSYEQYF
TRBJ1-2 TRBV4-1 CASSRGQGILYGYTF
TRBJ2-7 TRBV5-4 CASSFPGRTSSYEQYF
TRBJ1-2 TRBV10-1 CASSDGSLRQGARGYTF
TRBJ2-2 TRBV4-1 CASSQGGTSGVTGELFF
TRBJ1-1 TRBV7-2 CASSFYTGQGAGAFF
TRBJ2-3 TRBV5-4 CASSWDKFTDTQYF
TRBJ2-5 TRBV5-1 CASSLGQGGAQETQYF
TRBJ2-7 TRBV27 CASSFGGSYEQYF
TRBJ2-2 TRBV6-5 CASSLGTWNTGELFF
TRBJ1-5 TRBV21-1 CASPEGRERSNQPQHF
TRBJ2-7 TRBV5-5 CASSLVAGYEQYF
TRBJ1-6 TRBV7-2 CASRLGTGGFNSPLHF
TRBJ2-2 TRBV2 CASSVGRPFSTNTGELFF
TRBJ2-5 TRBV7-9 CASSSQETQYF
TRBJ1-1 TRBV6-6 CASSFAPQTNTEAFF
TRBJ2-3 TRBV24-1 CATSDLASGGAVGTQYF
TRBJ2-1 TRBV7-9 CASSLPHTGNNEQFF
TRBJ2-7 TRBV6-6 CASSQGRGRFEQYF
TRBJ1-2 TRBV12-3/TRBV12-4 CASSPAWGSGYTF
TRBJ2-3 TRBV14 CASSQRTATQYF
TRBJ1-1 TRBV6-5 CASSNRGGSGTEAFF
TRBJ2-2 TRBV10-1 CASSGTGPGELFF
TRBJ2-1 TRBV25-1 CASSEGLVFYNEQFF
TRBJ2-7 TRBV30 CAWGQGTYEQYF
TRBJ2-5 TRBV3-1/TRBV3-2 CASSQPGEETQYF
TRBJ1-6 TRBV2 CASTTYRIQYNSPLHF
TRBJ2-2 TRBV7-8 CASSQGTSGIWELFF
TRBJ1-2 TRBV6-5 CASSLTEGGYGYTF
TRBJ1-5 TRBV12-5 CASARGYGAEGQPQHF
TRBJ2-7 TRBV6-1 CASSEGQSSYEQYF
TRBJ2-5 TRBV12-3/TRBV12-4 CAITTGGEETQYF
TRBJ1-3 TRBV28 CASSGRNQLRGFGNTIYF
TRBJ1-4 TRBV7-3 CASSLSARGAITNEKLFF
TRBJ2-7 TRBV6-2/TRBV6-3 CASSDRAHEQYF
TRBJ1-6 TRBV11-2 CASSPNGREDSPLHF
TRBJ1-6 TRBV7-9 CASSLRSGQVINSPLHF
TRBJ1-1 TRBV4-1 CASSPGLDTEAFF
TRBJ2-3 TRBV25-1 CASSASAVTDTQYF
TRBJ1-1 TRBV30 CAWSSRGHEAFF
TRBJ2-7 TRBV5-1 CASSWGKPDSGVYEQYF
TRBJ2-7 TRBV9 CASSGPSGGVDEQYF
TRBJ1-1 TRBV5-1 CASSQAGRNTEAFF
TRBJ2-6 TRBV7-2 CASSPSGGLVWANVLTF
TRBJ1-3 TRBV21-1 CASSKVYKAEQLHSGNTIYF
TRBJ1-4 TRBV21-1 CASTLTPGQGVSNEKLFF
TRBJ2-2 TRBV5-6 CASSWDGELFF